The rows below give T cell receptor beta chains drawn from one sample of a study of cytomegalovirus exposure and HLA in healthy donors. TCRdb's copy holds only in-frame clones and misses some; the assay was immunoSEQ multiplex PCR. Of around 100,000 clones in the sample, about 70% were seen once. The sample comprised PBMCs. These receptors were obtained from a man in his thirties or forties in good health and CMV-seropositive. Both conserved end residues are part of each CDR3. The order of the fields is clone size, V gene, J gene, D gene, CDR3 DNA, CDR3 protein. A D gene is named only where the DNA matches it firmly. Clone size is not always given. Where it is, it says once, few, many or a class for expanded clones.

NA	TRBV2	TRBJ1-5	TRBD1	TGTGCCAGCAGTGTCCAGGGGGATCAGCCCCAGCATTTT	CASSVQGDQPQHF
few	TRBV6-6	TRBJ1-2	TRBD1	TGTGCCAGCAGTCGGCCGGGACAGGGTACGGGTGGCTACACCTTC	CASSRPGQGTGGYTF
NA	TRBV30	TRBJ1-2	TRBD1	TGTGCCGGGACCTTGACAGGGGGGGGCCTAGGCTATGGCTACACCTTC	CAGTLTGGGLGYGYTF
NA	TRBV27	TRBJ2-1	NA	TGTGCCAGCAGTTTATACGGGGGGCTGGGCAATGAGCAGTTCTTC	CASSLYGGLGNEQFF
NA	TRBV6-1	TRBJ2-3	NA	TGTGCCAGCAGTGACAGGCTCCTCACAGATACGCAGTATTTT	CASSDRLLTDTQYF
NA	TRBV28	TRBJ1-4	NA	TGTGCCAGCAGTTTAAGTTCGAGGGTTCGGGGAGGAGAACTGTTTTTT	CASSLSSRVRGGELFF
NA	TRBV18	TRBJ1-4	NA	TGTGCCAGCTCACCAATTTCGTCGGCAACTAATGAAAAACTGTTTTTT	CASSPISSATNEKLFF
once	TRBV6-5	TRBJ2-1	NA	TGTGCCAGTTCGCCGACACCTACGGATGAGCAGTTCTTC	CASSPTPTDEQFF
NA	TRBV5-1	TRBJ1-1	NA	TGCGCCAGCAGCGGGCGGGGGCAGAACACTGAAGCTTTCTTT	CASSGRGQNTEAFF
NA	TRBV7-3	TRBJ2-1	NA	TGTGCCAGCAGCTTAGCAGCGGACTCCTACAATGAGCAGTTCTTC	CASSLAADSYNEQFF
NA	TRBV5-6	TRBJ1-5	TRBD1	TGTGCCAGCAGCTCCCAGGACAGGGACCATCGGCAGCCCCAGCATTTT	CASSSQDRDHRQPQHF
few	TRBV25-1	TRBJ1-1	NA	TGTGCCAGCAGTGAATGGCGGGGCGCGGGCACTGAAGCTTTCTTT	CASSEWRGAGTEAFF
NA	TRBV5-1	TRBJ1-4	TRBD1	TGCGCCAGCAGCAGGGGACAGAGAAATGAAAAACTGTTTTTT	CASSRGQRNEKLFF
NA	TRBV19	TRBJ1-2	NA	TGTGCCAGTACAGCCGGTTTAGGCCCGGGGGAGATCGGCGGCTACACCTTC	CASTAGLGPGEIGGYTF
NA	TRBV30	TRBJ1-6	NA	TGTGCCTGGACAGGGAATAATTCACCCCTCCACTTT	CAWTGNNSPLHF
NA	TRBV14	TRBJ1-2	NA	TGTGCCAGCAGCCAAGATCTCGCTCAGGGAGGCTTCTATGGCTACACCTTC	CASSQDLAQGGFYGYTF
few	TRBV7-9	TRBJ1-1	NA	TGTGCCAGCAGCTCACCGGAGAGGGCGGCTTTCTTT	CASSSPERAAFF
NA	TRBV6-5	TRBJ1-2	NA	TGTGCCAGCAGTTACTCGCGGCGGCCAAACTATGGCTACACCTTC	CASSYSRRPNYGYTF
NA	TRBV19	TRBJ1-5	NA	TGTGCCAGTAGAAATGACAGAGATAGCAATCAGCCCCAGCATTTT	CASRNDRDSNQPQHF
NA	TRBV18	TRBJ2-7	TRBD1	TGTGCCAGCTCACCTTATTTGGACAGGGGCCAGGAGCAGTACTTC	CASSPYLDRGQEQYF
few	TRBV10-3	TRBJ1-4	NA	TGTGCCATCAGTGAGTCGAGGGCAAGAGGGAATGAAAAACTGTTTTTT	CAISESRARGNEKLFF
NA	TRBV28	TRBJ2-7	NA	TGTGCCAGCAGTAAAGCCGCGGGGCGATTTTACGAGCAGTACTTC	CASSKAAGRFYEQYF
NA	TRBV15	TRBJ1-4	NA	TGTGCCACCAGCAGAGATCCCCTTACTAATGAAAAACTGTTTTTT	CATSRDPLTNEKLFF
medium-sized	TRBV5-6	TRBJ2-7	TRBD2	TGTGCCAGCAGCTTCGGGAGGGCCGAGCAGTACTTC	CASSFGRAEQYF
NA	TRBV11-2	TRBJ1-6	TRBD1	TGTGCCAGCAGGGAAACAGGGGGCTCTCGGTCACCCCTCCACTTT	CASRETGGSRSPLHF
NA	TRBV7-2	TRBJ1-5	TRBD1	TGTGCCAGCAGCATCACGGACGGGACAGGGCCCCAGCATTTT	CASSITDGTGPQHF
few	TRBV5-1	TRBJ1-1	NA	TGCGCCAGCAGACTAGGTAGCACTGAAGCTTTCTTT	CASRLGSTEAFF
NA	TRBV7-3	TRBJ2-1	TRBD2	TGTGCCAGCAGCCCCACCCCGAGACTAGCGGGGGGCTACAATGAGCAGTTCTTC	CASSPTPRLAGGYNEQFF
NA	TRBV11-2	TRBJ1-3	NA	TGTGCCAGCAGCTTAGTCGGACGGGGGAGCTCTGGAAACACCATATATTTT	CASSLVGRGSSGNTIYF